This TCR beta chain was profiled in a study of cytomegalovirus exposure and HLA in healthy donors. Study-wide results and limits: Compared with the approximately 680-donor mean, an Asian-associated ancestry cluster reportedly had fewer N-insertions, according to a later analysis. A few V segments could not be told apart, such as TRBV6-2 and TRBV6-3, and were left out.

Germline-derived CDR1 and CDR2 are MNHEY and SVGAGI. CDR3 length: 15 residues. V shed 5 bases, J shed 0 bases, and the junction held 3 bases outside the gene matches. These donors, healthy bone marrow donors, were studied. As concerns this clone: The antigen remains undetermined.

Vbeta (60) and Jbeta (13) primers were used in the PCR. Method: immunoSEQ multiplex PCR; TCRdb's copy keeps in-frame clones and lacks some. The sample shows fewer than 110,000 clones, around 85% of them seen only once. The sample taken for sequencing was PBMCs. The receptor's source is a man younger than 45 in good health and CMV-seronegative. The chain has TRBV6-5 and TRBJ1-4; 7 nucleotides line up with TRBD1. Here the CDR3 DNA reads TGTGCCAGCAGTAACAGGGGCTCAACTAATGAAAAACTGTTTTTT. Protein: CASSNRGSTNEKLFF.